This paragraph covers one TCR beta chain sequence. The antigen is not known. This record belongs to a study of long-term antiretroviral therapy in people with HIV. Whole-study results and caveats: Pre-ART-expanded clones dominated the repertoire at all time points.

Trimming cost V 1 base and J 7 bases, with 14 bases left between them. The CDR3 runs 14 residues. Per germline, CDR1 SGHRS and CDR2 YFSETQ. It was version v3.0 of the immunoSEQ assay that was run at survey level. Sequencing was designed to cover roughly 40,000-50,000 T-cell genomes in each sample. Profiling relied on immunoSEQ multiplex PCR, and the TCRdb table lists in-frame clones only, not all of them. The repertoire includes about 25,000 clones, 90% to 95% of them detected once, and about 10% sits in the top ten. Sequencing was performed on unsorted PBMCs, taken 7.6 years after starting antiretroviral therapy. This clonotype was sampled from a woman in her forties with HIV. The chain employs TRBV5-1 and TRBJ1-1; D remains ambiguous. CDR3 sequence (DNA): TGCGCCAGCAGCTTGACCGGACCGGCCGATGAAGCTTTCTTT. Its protein product is CASSLTGPADEAFF. Supplemented by reference TRBV5-1 and TRBJ1-1, the full variable domain reads KAGVTQTPRYLIKTRGQQVTLSCSPISGHRSVSWYQQTPGQGLQFLFEYFSETQRNKGNFPGRFSGRQFSNSRSEMNVSTLELGDSALYLCASSLTGPADEAFFGQGTRLTVV.